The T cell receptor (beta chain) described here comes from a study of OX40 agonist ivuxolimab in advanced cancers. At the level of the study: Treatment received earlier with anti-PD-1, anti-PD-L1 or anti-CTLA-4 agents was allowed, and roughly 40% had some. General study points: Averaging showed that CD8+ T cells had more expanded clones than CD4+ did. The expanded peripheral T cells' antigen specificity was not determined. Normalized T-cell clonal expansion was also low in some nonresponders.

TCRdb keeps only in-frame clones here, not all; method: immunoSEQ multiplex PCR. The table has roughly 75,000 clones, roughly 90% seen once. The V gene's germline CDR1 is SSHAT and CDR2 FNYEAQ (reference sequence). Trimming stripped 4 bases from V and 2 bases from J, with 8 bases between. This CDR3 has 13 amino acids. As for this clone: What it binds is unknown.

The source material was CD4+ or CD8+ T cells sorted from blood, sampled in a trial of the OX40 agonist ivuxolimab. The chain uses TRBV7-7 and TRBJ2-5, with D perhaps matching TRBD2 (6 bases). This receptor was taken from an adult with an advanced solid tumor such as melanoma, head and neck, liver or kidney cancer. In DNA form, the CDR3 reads TGTGCCAGCAGCTCGGGACTGCAAGAGACCCAGTACTTC. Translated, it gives CASSSGLQETQYF. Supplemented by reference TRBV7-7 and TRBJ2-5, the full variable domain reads GAGVSQSPRYKVTKRGQDVTLRCDPISSHATLYWYQQALGQGPEFLTYFNYEAQPDKSGLPSDRFSAERPEGSISTLTIQRTEQRDSAMYRCASSSGLQETQYFGPGTRLLVL.